This T cell receptor (beta chain) was sequenced in a study of cytomegalovirus exposure and HLA in healthy donors. CDR1 is SGHDT, CDR2 YYEEEE, per germline. CDR3 length: 16 amino acids. The V end lost 5 bases, the J end lost 1 base, and 15 bases lay between the germline ends. In the PCR, 60 Vbeta and 13 Jbeta primers were used. Assay used: immunoSEQ multiplex PCR; TCRdb lists only in-frame clones, some missing. Here the sample spans around 110,000 clones, about three quarters being singletons. The clonotype originates from a woman in her 50s in good health and CMV-seropositive. This rearrangement joins TRBV5-6 to TRBJ2-2; the D gene is possibly TRBD2 (6 bases). Sequenced sample: PBMCs. CDR3 sequence: CASREGGGVNTGELFF. In DNA, the CDR3 is TGTGCCAGCAGGGAGGGTGGCGGGGTGAACACCGGGGAGCTGTTTTTT. Full variable domain (missing parts from reference TRBV5-6 and TRBJ2-2): DAGVTQSPTHLIKTRGQQVTLRCSPKSGHDTVSWYQQALGQGPQFIFQYYEEEERQRGNFPDRFSGHQFPNYSSELNVNALLLGDSALYLCASREGGGVNTGELFFGEGSRLTVL.